This TCR beta chain was found in a study of siplizumab effects on memory and regulatory T cells. General observations from the study: There appeared to be greater diversity in naive T cells than in memory cells, and naive T cells seemed major contributors to the alloresponse.

Notes on this clone: Its antigen is not known.

Per sample, approximately 10^5 TCR templates underwent assay. Generated by immunoSEQ multiplex PCR, the TCRdb table keeps only in-frame clones and is missing some. This table holds about 120,000 clones, just over 90% found once. The sequenced sample consisted of non-Treg CD4+ T cells sorted from blood. The sequence was obtained from a human donor in good health.

The CDR3 loop is CASSLATGGNYGYTF. The CDR3, as DNA: TGTGCCAGCAGCTTAGCGACAGGGGGGAACTATGGCTACACCTTC. The J gene is TRBJ1-2, the V gene TRBV7-9, with 9 bases that match TRBD1. Losses at the gene ends were 0 bases for V and 2 bases for J; bases not matched to a gene: 1. The CDR3 has 15 residues. Germline CDR1 is SEHNR and CDR2 is FQNEAQ (reference sequence).